This T cell receptor (beta chain) was recovered during a study of blood T cell repertoires in COVID-19. For the study at large: Researchers got acute and convalescent COVID-19 samples from the United States, Italy and Spain.

Per the germline V gene, CDR1 is MGHRA and CDR2 is YSYEKL. The CDR3 is 16 amino acids. V lost 2 bases to trimming and J lost 4 bases; unmatched junction nucleotides: 8. The repertoire was sequenced with immunoSEQ multiplex PCR; TCRdb's copy has only in-frame clones and lacks some. Found here are fewer than 120,000 clones, around 74% of them singletons; the top ten hold more than 7.5%. The chain recombines TRBV4-1 with TRBJ1-2; 9 bases are shared with TRBD1. The sequence was obtained from an older woman with acute or convalescent COVID-19. The sample consisted of peripheral blood. CDR3 protein: CASSQLTGGESYGYTF. CDR3 bases: TGCGCCAGCAGCCAACTTACAGGGGGCGAATCCTATGGCTACACCTTC.